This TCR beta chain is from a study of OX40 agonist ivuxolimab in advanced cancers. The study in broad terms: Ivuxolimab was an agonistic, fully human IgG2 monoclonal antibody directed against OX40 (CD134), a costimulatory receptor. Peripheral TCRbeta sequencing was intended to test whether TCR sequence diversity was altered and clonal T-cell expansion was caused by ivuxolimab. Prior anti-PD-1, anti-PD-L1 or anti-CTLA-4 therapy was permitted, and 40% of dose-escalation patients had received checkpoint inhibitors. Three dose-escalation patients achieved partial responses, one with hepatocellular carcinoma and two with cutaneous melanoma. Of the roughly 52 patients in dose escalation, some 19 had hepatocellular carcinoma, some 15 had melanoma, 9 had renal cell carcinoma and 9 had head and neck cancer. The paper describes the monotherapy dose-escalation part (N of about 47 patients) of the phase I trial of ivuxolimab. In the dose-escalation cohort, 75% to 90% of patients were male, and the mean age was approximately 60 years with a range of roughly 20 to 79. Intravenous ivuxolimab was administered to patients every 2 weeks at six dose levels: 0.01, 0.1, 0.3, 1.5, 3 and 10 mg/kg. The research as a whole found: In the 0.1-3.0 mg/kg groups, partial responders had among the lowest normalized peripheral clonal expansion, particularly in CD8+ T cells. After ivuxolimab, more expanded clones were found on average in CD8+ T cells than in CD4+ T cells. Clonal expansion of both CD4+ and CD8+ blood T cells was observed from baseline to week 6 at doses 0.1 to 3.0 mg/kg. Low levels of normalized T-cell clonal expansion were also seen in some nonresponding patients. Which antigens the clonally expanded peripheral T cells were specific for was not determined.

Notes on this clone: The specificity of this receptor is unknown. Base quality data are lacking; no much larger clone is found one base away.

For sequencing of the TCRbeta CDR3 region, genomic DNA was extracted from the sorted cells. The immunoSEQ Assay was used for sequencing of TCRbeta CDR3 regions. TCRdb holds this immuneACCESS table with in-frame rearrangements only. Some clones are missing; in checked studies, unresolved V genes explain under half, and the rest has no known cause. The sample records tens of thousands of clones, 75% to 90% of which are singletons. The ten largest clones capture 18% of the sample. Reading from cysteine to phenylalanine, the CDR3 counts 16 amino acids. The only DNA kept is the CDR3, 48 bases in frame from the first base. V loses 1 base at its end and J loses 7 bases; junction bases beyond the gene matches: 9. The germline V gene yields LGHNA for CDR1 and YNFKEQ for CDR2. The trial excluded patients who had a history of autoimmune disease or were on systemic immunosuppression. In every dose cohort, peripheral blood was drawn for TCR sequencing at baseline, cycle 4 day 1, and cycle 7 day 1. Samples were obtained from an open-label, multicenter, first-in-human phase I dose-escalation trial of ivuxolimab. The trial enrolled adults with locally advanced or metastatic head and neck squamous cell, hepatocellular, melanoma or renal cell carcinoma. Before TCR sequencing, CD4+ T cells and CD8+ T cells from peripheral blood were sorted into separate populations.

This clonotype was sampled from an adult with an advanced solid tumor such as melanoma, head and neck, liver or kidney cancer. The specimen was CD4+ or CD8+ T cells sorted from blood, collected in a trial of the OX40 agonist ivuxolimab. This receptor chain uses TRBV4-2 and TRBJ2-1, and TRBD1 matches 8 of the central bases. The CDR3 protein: CASSQAAQGARNEQFF. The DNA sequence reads TGTGCCAGCAGCCAAGCGGCCCAGGGGGCTAGGAATGAGCAGTTCTTC.